The subject of this entry is one TCR beta chain. Its antigen is unknown. The sample originates from a study of cytomegalovirus exposure and HLA in healthy donors. The study, taken as a whole, reports: Generally TCR sequences proved uncommon, though certain public TCRs appeared in numerous donors. Later on, a genetic analysis was performed. It linked a missense variant in DCLRE1C with V- and J-gene trimming of TCR beta. A later analysis found common viral pathogens apparently linked to several of the most significant clusters.

Use of 60 Vbeta and 13 Jbeta primers characterized the PCR. The method was immunoSEQ multiplex PCR; TCRdb's version includes in-frame clones alone and lacks a portion of them. The sample lists more than 95,000 clones; 9.5% were seen once. The CDR3 is 15 amino acids. Germline lookup yields CDR1 LGHNA and CDR2 YSLEER. Between the trimmed V and J ends, which lost 3 bases and 7 bases, there was a span of 16 bases. The source is a man aged 25 to 45 in good health and CMV-seronegative. The specimen sequenced was PBMCs. This chain connects TRBV4-3 to TRBJ1-5; possible D gene TRBD1, 5 bases. DNA of the CDR3: TGCGCCAGCAGCCAGGGTAGACAGTCAGGACAGCCCCAGCATTTT. It encodes CASSQGRQSGQPQHF.